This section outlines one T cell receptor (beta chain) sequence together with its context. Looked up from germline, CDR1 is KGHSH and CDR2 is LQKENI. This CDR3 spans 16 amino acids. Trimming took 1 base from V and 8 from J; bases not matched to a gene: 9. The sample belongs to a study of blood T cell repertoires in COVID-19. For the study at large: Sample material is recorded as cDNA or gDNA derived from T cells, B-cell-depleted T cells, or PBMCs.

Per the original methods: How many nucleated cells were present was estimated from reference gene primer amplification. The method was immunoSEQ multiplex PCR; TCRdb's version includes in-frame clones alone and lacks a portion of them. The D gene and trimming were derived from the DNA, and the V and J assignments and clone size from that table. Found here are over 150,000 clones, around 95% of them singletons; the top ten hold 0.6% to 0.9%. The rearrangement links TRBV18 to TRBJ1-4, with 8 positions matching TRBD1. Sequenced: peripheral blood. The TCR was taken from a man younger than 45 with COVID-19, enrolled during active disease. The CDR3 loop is CASSPRSTGEGEKLFF. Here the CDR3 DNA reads TGTGCCAGCTCACCACGTTCGACAGGGGAAGGGGAAAAACTGTTTTTT.